This entry concerns a single TCR beta chain. Its antigen is currently unknown. With V trimmed by 7 bases and J by 4 bases, 4 bases remained unmatched. This CDR3 spans 13 amino acids. Germline V gene sequence: CDR1 ENHRY, CDR2 SYGVKD. The data originate from a study of cytomegalovirus exposure and HLA in healthy donors. Study overall: Out of 150 million to 200 million T cells, an earlier analysis found 117 million unique TCR beta sequences in total.

PCR primers comprised 60 Vbeta and 13 Jbeta primers. TCRdb's copy holds only in-frame clones and misses some; the assay was immunoSEQ multiplex PCR. Of roughly 190,000 clones in the sample, about 85% were seen once. Whole-study results and caveats: TCR beta chains numbering more than 150 were designated cytomegalovirus-associated.

The sample was PBMCs. This chain links TRBV10-3 with TRBJ1-1; TRBD1 matches at 9 bases. The TCR sequence derives from a man aged 50-60 years in good health and CMV-seronegative. This chain's CDR3 is CAITPDRGTEAFF. The CDR3 nucleotides are TGTGCCATCACCCCGGACAGGGGCACTGAAGCTTTCTTT.